This TCR beta chain was profiled in a study of T cell changes during pregnancy in multiple sclerosis. Assay used: immunoSEQ multiplex PCR; TCRdb lists only in-frame clones, some missing. This table has over 75,000 clones, almost 95% appearing once. Deletions cut 5 bases from V and 0 bases from J, with 14 bases between. The V gene's germline CDR1 is SQVTM and CDR2 ANQGSEA. The length of the CDR3 is 14 residues. The sequences come from peripheral blood, collected in the first trimester of pregnancy. The source is a female donor with multiple sclerosis, enrolled in a pregnancy study. This chain uses TRBV29-1 with TRBJ2-7; D perhaps matches TRBD1 (6 bases). The CDR3 nucleotides read TGCAGCGTTATCCAAGGACAGAGCTCCTACGAGCAGTACTTC. This encodes CSVIQGQSSYEQYF.